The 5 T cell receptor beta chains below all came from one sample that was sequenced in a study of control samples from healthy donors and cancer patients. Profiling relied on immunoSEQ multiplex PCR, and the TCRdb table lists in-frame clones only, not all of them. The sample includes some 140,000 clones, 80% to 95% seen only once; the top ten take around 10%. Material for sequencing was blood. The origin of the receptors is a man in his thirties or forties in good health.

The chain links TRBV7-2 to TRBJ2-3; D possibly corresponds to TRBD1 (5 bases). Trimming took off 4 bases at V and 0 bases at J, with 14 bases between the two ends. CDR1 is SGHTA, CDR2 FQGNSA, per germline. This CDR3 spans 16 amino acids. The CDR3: CASSSKGAISTDTQYF. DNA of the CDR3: TGTGCCAGCAGCTCCAAAGGGGCCATTAGCACAGATACGCAGTATTTT.

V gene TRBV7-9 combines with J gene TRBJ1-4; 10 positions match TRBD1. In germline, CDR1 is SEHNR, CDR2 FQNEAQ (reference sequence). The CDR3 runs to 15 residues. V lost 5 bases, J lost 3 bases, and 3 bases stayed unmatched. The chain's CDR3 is CASSRDRGANEKLFF. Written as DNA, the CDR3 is TGTGCCAGCAGCCGGGACAGGGGAGCTAATGAAAAACTGTTTTTT.

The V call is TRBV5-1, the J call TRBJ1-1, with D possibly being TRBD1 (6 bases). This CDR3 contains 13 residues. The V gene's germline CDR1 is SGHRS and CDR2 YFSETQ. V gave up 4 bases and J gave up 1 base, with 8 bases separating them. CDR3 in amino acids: CASSQTGNTEAFF. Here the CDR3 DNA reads TGCGCCAGCAGCCAGACAGGGAACACTGAAGCTTTCTTT.

This chain's CDR3 is CAWSIGQGVREQYF. The CDR3 bases are TGTGCCTGGAGTATCGGGCAGGGTGTTCGAGAGCAGTACTTC. This rearrangement joins TRBV30 to TRBJ2-7; TRBD1 is a possible D gene (5 bases). V gave up 2 bases and J gave up 7 bases, with 18 bases separating them. Germline values: CDR1 GTSNPN, CDR2 SVGIG (reference sequence). This CDR3 is built from 14 residues. Variable domain in full (rest from reference TRBV30 and TRBJ2-7): SQTIHQWPATLVQPVGSPLSLECTVEGTSNPNLYWYRQAAGRGLQLLFYSVGIGQISSEVPQNLSASRPQDRQFILSSKKLLLSDSGFYLCAWSIGQGVREQYFGPGTRLTVT.

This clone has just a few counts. The CDR3 spells CASSSPYSNQPQHF. DNA for the CDR3: TGTGCCAGCTCATCTCCTTATAGCAATCAGCCCCAGCATTTT. The gene calls are TRBV18 and TRBJ1-5; no definite D call. V shed 5 bases and J shed 0 bases, with 8 bases lying between them. This CDR3 has 14 amino acids. Germline values: CDR1 KGHSH, CDR2 LQKENI. Drawing the rest from reference TRBV18 and TRBJ1-5, the complete variable domain is NAGVMQNPRHLVRRRGQEARLRCSPMKGHSHVYWYRQLPEEGLKFMVYLQKENIIDESGMPKERFSAEFPKEGPSILRIQQVVRGDSAAYFCASSSPYSNQPQHFGDGTRLSIL.